One sample yielded the 20 T cell receptor beta chains listed below, sequenced in a study of cytotoxic CD8 clonotypes in ibrutinib-treated CLL. Libraries were prepared by immunoSEQ multiplex PCR; TCRdb keeps only in-frame clonotypes and omits some of them. The sample shows approximately 100,000 clones, more than 55% of them seen only once. This sample comprised PBMCs, obtained after 24 months of ibrutinib treatment. The receptor set was obtained from a human donor with chronic lymphocytic leukemia.

The chain joins TRBV27 to TRBJ2-7; D not resolved. The CDR3 runs 13 residues. V was pared by 8 bases and J by 0 bases, with 11 bases between. Germline values: CDR1 MNHEY, CDR2 SMNVEV (reference sequence). As DNA, the CDR3 is TGTGCCAGCCGCCAAATAAGCTCCTACGAGCAGTACTTC. It is translated as CASRQISSYEQYF.

In this sample, this clone turned up a few times. The chain has TRBV9 and TRBJ1-6, with TRBD1 as a possible D gene (5 bases). The germline V gene encodes CDR1 SGDLS and CDR2 YYNGEE. The ends were cut back, 0 bases at V and 8 bases at J, with 12 bases in the middle. The CDR3 totals 15 residues. As DNA, the CDR3 is TGTGCCAGCAGCGTAGGTGGAGACAGTTATTCACCCCTCCACTTT. Protein sequence: CASSVGGDSYSPLHF.

This clone was detected once. The chain couples TRBV5-1 to TRBJ2-5; 13 bases match TRBD2. V lost 4 bases and J lost 5; bases outside the gene matches: 5. Germline lookup yields CDR1 SGHRS and CDR2 YFSETQ. CDR3 length: 15 residues. The CDR3 reads CASSDTSGGAETQYF. DNA for the CDR3: TGCGCCAGCAGCGACACTAGCGGGGGGGCCGAGACCCAGTACTTC.

This clone was observed many times. The chain uses TRBV7-9 and TRBJ1-2, with D possibly being TRBD1 (6 bases). The CDR3 contains 13 residues. V lost 3 bases to trimming and J lost 7 bases, with 12 bases between them. The germline V gene encodes CDR1 SEHNR and CDR2 FQNEAQ (reference sequence). Written as DNA, the CDR3 is TGTGCCAGCAGCTTTGGAGGGGGAGGTGGCTACACCTTC. Translation gives CASSFGGGGGYTF. The full variable domain, in which reference TRBV7-9 and TRBJ1-2 provide the parts outside the CDR3, is DTGVSQNPRHKITKRGQNVTFRCDPISEHNRLYWYRQTLGQGPEFLTYFQNEAQLEKSRLLSDRFSAERPKGSFSTLEIQRTEQGDSAMYLCASSFGGGGGYTFGSGTRLTVV.

The V call is TRBV5-1, the J call TRBJ2-7; TRBD2 matches at 13 bases. The CDR3 consists of 17 residues. Trimming cost V 0 bases and J 3 bases; bases outside gene matches: 6. Germline CDR1 reads SGHRS; CDR2 reads YFSETQ. The CDR3 region is CASSLGGLAGDHYEQYF. CDR3 sequence (DNA): TGCGCCAGCAGCTTGGGAGGACTAGCGGGGGACCACTACGAGCAGTACTTC. Combining the CDR3 with reference TRBV5-1 and TRBJ2-7 gives the whole variable domain KAGVTQTPRYLIKTRGQQVTLSCSPISGHRSVSWYQQTPGQGLQFLFEYFSETQRNKGNFPGRFSGRQFSNSRSEMNVSTLELGDSALYLCASSLGGLAGDHYEQYFGPGTRLTVT.

V gene TRBV4-1 combines with J gene TRBJ2-2, with no clear D. Germline values: CDR1 MGHRA, CDR2 YSYEKL. The V end was cut by 1 base, the J end by 0 bases, with 9 bases between. The CDR3 extends over 16 amino acids. CDR3 sequence: CASSQGEGANTGELFF. In DNA form, the CDR3 reads TGCGCCAGCAGCCAAGGGGAAGGTGCGAACACCGGGGAGCTGTTTTTT.

This sequence joins TRBV11-3 and TRBJ2-7; TRBD1 matches at 7 bases. This CDR3 has 15 residues. Germline CDR1 and CDR2: SGHNT and YENEEA. Trimming took 2 bases from V and 4 from J; bases not matched to a gene: 8. The CDR3 region has the DNA TGTGCCAGCAGCTTAACGGCAGGGGGTTTTTACGAGCAGTACTTC. As protein: CASSLTAGGFYEQYF. The variable domain in full, with the rest retrieved from reference TRBV11-3 and TRBJ2-7, is EAGVVQSPRYKIIEKKQPVAFWCNPISGHNTLYWYLQNLGQGPELLIRYENEEAVDDSQLPKDRFSAERLKGVDSTLKIQPAELGDSAVYLCASSLTAGGFYEQYFGPGTRLTVT.

The V call is TRBV5-1, the J call TRBJ1-1, with D unclear. The CDR3 is 13 residues long. Germline V gene lookup returns CDR1 SGHRS and CDR2 YFSETQ. Trimming removed 1 base from V and 5 bases from J, with 9 bases in between. The CDR3 here is CASSLTGETEAFF. The CDR3 DNA reads as TGCGCCAGCAGCTTGACTGGGGAAACTGAAGCTTTCTTT.

The sample holds a few counts of this clone. This chain uses TRBV7-2 with TRBJ2-7; D perhaps matches TRBD1 (6 bases). Germline assignment: CDR1 SGHTA and CDR2 FQGNSA. This CDR3 has 14 residues. The V end was cut by 5 bases, the J end by 2 bases, with 13 bases between. The CDR3 protein is CASSPSQGPYEQYF. CDR3 DNA: TGTGCCAGCAGCCCCTCCCAGGGGCCCTACGAGCAGTACTTC.

The gene calls are TRBV7-3 and TRBJ2-5; a weak D match, TRBD2 (5 bases). The CDR3 covers 15 residues. V lost 5 bases to trimming and J lost 0 bases, with 13 bases between them. Germline V gene data show CDR1 as SGHTA and CDR2 as FQGTGA. For the CDR3, the DNA is TGTGCCAGCAGCCTGAGCGGATCGTACCAAGAGACCCAGTACTTC. This gives the protein CASSLSGSYQETQYF. The full variable domain, with the rest looked up from reference TRBV7-3 and TRBJ2-5, is GAGVSQTPSNKVTEKGKYVELRCDPISGHTALYWYRQSLGQGPEFLIYFQGTGAADDSGLPNDRFFAVRPEGSVSTLKIQRTERGDSAVYLCASSLSGSYQETQYFGPGTRLLVL.

The CDR3 DNA reads TGCAGCGTTCAAGTCGGGACCGCAGCTCAGCCCCAGCATTTT. Protein product: CSVQVGTAAQPQHF. The gene calls are TRBV29-1 and TRBJ1-5; D is perhaps TRBD1 (5 bases). The CDR3 has 14 residues. Trimming cost V 5 bases and J 6 bases, with 17 bases left between them. Germline V gene lookup returns CDR1 SQVTM and CDR2 ANQGSEA.

The CDR3, as DNA: TGTGCCAGTAGTATAGTCCAGGGAGCAGGCCAGCCCCAGCATTTT. Translating gives CASSIVQGAGQPQHF. This rearrangement joins TRBV19 to TRBJ1-5, with D perhaps TRBD1 (5 bases). CDR3 length: 15 amino acids. The germline V and J ends were trimmed by 1 base and 7 bases, with 14 bases remaining between them. Germline V gene lookup returns CDR1 LNHDA and CDR2 SQIVND (reference sequence).

The chain links TRBV7-8 to TRBJ1-1, with 7 bases fitting TRBD1. The germline gives CDR1 SGHVS, CDR2 FQNEAQ. The CDR3 totals 16 residues. V was pared by 1 base and J by 2 bases, with 7 bases of the junction left unmatched. DNA of the CDR3: TGTGCCAGCAGCTTAGGGAGACAGGGTCTTAACACTGAAGCTTTCTTT. It translates to CASSLGRQGLNTEAFF.

The CDR3 loop reads CASSTPGLTYEQYF. CDR3 DNA: TGTGCCAGCAGCACACCGGGACTAACCTACGAGCAGTACTTC. The V and J genes are TRBV6-6 and TRBJ2-7; 7 bases line up with TRBD2. Trimming at V came to 6 bases and at J to 2 bases, leaving 7 bases not matched to a gene. The CDR3 contains 14 residues. Per germline, CDR1 MNHNY and CDR2 SVGAGI (reference sequence).

There are a few counts of this clone. The chain joins TRBV5-6 to TRBJ1-1, with D unresolved. Looked up from germline, CDR1 is SGHDT and CDR2 is YYEEEE. The CDR3 is 15 residues long. V gave up 0 bases and J gave up 1 base, with 10 bases separating them. For the CDR3, the DNA is TGTGCCAGCAGCTTGGAAGGGATTCCGAACACTGAAGCTTTCTTT. This codes for CASSLEGIPNTEAFF.

The genes are TRBV7-9 and TRBJ1-1; D unclear. CDR3 length: 14 amino acids. V lost 0 bases and J lost 2, with 7 bases in between. Germline CDR1 is SEHNR and CDR2 is FQNEAQ (reference sequence). CDR3 nucleotides: TGTGCCAGCAGCTTAGCGTCCGGTAACACTGAAGCTTTCTTT. Residues: CASSLASGNTEAFF.

The chain combines TRBV30 with TRBJ1-2; maybe TRBD1 (6 bases). The CDR3 has 13 amino acids. In germline, CDR1 is GTSNPN, CDR2 SVGIG (reference sequence). Trimming pared 0 bases from V and 8 bases from J, leaving 13 bases between. Here the CDR3 reads CAWSVQGIGGYTF. The CDR3 bases are TGTGCCTGGAGTGTACAGGGAATCGGGGGCTACACCTTC.

The chain uses TRBV29-1 and TRBJ2-5; 7 nucleotides line up with TRBD2. The germline CDR1 and CDR2 sequences are SQVTM and ANQGSEA. This CDR3 comprises 13 residues. V lost 4 bases to trimming and J lost 5 bases; unmatched junction nucleotides: 7. The CDR3, as DNA: TGCAGCGTTGGACTAGGGCGGGGGGAGACCCAGTACTTC. The encoded protein is CSVGLGRGETQYF.

This rearrangement joins TRBV28 to TRBJ2-5, with a weak D call TRBD2 (7 bases). CDR1 is MDHEN, CDR2 SYDVKM, per germline. Trimming left V 8 bases short and J 4 bases short, with 17 bases between. The CDR3 contains 14 residues. The CDR3 nucleotides are TGTGCCAGCGATGGGGGGGGCCTGGGAGAGACCCAGTACTTC. It is translated as CASDGGGLGETQYF. Using reference TRBV28 and TRBJ2-5 for the parts outside the CDR3, the full variable domain is DVKVTQSSRYLVKRTGEKVFLECVQDMDHENMFWYRQDPGLGLRLIYFSYDVKMKEKGDIPEGYSVSREKKERFSLILESASTNQTSMYLCASDGGGLGETQYFGPGTRLLVL.

V is TRBV6-6 and J is TRBJ2-2, with 9 nucleotides matching TRBD1. The trim removed 2 bases at V and 6 bases at J, leaving 4 bases unmatched. The CDR3 loop spans 15 amino acids. Germline V gives CDR1 MNHNY, CDR2 SVGAGI (reference sequence). The CDR3 region has the DNA TGTGCCAGCAGTTACGTGACAGGGGGAGCCGGGGAGCTGTTTTTT. Translated, it gives CASSYVTGGAGELFF.